A selection of T cell receptor beta chains follows, all from one sample in a study of long-term antiretroviral therapy in people with HIV. Produced via immunoSEQ multiplex PCR; TCRdb's table is partial and in-frame only. This sample has about 25,000 clones; roughly three quarters occur once, and the top ten carry more than 4%. The sequencing used unsorted PBMCs, collected 0.5 years after starting antiretroviral therapy. The receptors were sampled from a woman aged 40 to 50 with HIV. CDR3s include the opening cysteine and the closing phenylalanine or tryptophan. A D gene is named only where the DNA matches it firmly. The size of a clone is reported for some rows only, either as once, few or many, or as a class for expanded clones.

j_call clone_size v_call cdr3_length d_call cdr3_aa cdr3_nt
TRBJ1-2 once TRBV4-3 17 NA CASSQVYPVASTYGYTF TGCGCCAGCAGCCAAGTCTATCCGGTTGCGAGTACCTATGGCTACACCTTC
TRBJ1-4 NA TRBV19 17 NA CASSIAPRTSTNEKLFF TGTGCCAGTAGTATAGCCCCACGAACTTCAACTAATGAAAAACTGTTTTTT
TRBJ2-7 few TRBV25-1 15 TRBD1 CASSVPGQGYYEQYF TGTGCCAGCAGTGTACCGGGACAGGGGTATTACGAGCAGTACTTC
TRBJ2-3 NA TRBV7-8 15 NA CASSLAPGEYFTQYF TGTGCCAGCAGCTTAGCGCCAGGGGAGTATTTTACGCAGTATTTT
TRBJ1-5 NA TRBV10-2 15 NA CASSESGLGNQPQHF TGCGCCAGCAGTGAGTCGGGGTTGGGCAATCAGCCCCAGCATTTT
TRBJ1-2 NA TRBV10-3 15 TRBD1 CAISSGQGGVYGYTF TGTGCCATCAGTTCAGGACAGGGAGGTGTCTATGGCTACACCTTC
TRBJ1-5 NA TRBV4-1 16 TRBD1 CASSLTGQGDHQPQHF TGCGCCAGCAGCCTAACCGGGCAGGGGGATCATCAGCCCCAGCATTTT
TRBJ2-3 NA TRBV7-2 15 NA CASSLGLLGSDTQYF TGTGCCAGCAGCTTAGGGTTGTTAGGATCAGATACGCAGTATTTT
TRBJ1-6 NA TRBV4-3 16 NA CASSPAVGGMGSPLHF TGCGCCAGCAGCCCAGCGGTGGGGGGGATGGGCTCACCCCTCCACTTT
TRBJ2-7 NA TRBV18 13 NA CASSPPGVYEQYF TGTGCCAGCTCACCTCCAGGGGTCTACGAGCAGTACTTC
TRBJ1-2 NA TRBV7-9 14 NA CASSTGGGGYGYTF TGTGCCAGCAGCACTGGGGGAGGGGGCTATGGCTACACCTTC
TRBJ1-2 NA TRBV19 15 NA CASSMPGAGVAGYTF TGTGCCAGTAGTATGCCCGGGGCAGGTGTTGCTGGCTACACCTTC
TRBJ2-5 NA TRBV19 15 TRBD1 CASSSAGTGQETQYF TGTGCCAGTAGTTCGGCCGGGACAGGGCAAGAGACCCAGTACTTC
TRBJ1-6 NA TRBV5-1 16 NA CASSRGESSYNSPLHF TGCGCCAGCAGCCGGGGGGAGAGCTCCTATAATTCACCCCTCCACTTT
TRBJ2-1 NA TRBV9 16 TRBD1 CASSVGLGQASNEQFF TGTGCCAGCAGCGTAGGTTTGGGACAGGCATCTAATGAGCAGTTCTTC
TRBJ1-5 NA TRBV28 15 NA CASSFGGDGVRPQHF TGTGCCAGCAGTTTTGGAGGGGACGGGGTACGTCCCCAGCATTTT
TRBJ2-2 NA TRBV28 16 NA CASSFPTGWGNGELFF TGTGCCAGCAGTTTTCCTACAGGGTGGGGTAACGGGGAGCTGTTTTTT
TRBJ2-1 NA TRBV14 14 TRBD2 CASSNGLAGVEQFF TGTGCCAGCAGCAACGGACTAGCGGGGGTTGAGCAGTTCTTC
TRBJ1-6 few TRBV4-3 14 NA CASSQDWVNSPLHF TGCGCCAGCAGCCAAGATTGGGTTAATTCACCCCTCCACTTT
TRBJ2-7 once TRBV7-8 12 NA CASSLPGNEQYF TGTGCCAGCAGCTTACCGGGGAACGAGCAGTACTTC
TRBJ2-7 NA TRBV9 12 TRBD1 CASSGQGYEQYF TGTGCCAGCAGCGGACAGGGTTACGAGCAGTACTTC
TRBJ2-1 NA TRBV4-2 14 NA CASSQDTGRDEQFF TGTGCCAGCAGCCAAGATACAGGGCGGGATGAGCAGTTCTTC
TRBJ1-1 NA TRBV4-3 15 NA CASSQELSLNTEAFF TGCGCCAGCAGCCAAGAACTATCCTTGAACACTGAAGCTTTCTTT
TRBJ1-5 NA TRBV28 15 TRBD1 CASSFDRDSNQPQHF TGTGCCAGCAGCTTCGACAGGGATAGCAATCAGCCCCAGCATTTT
TRBJ2-5 NA TRBV5-4 16 TRBD2 CASSLALAGSRGTQYF TGTGCCAGCAGCTTGGCCCTAGCGGGGTCCCGGGGGACCCAGTACTTC
TRBJ2-3 NA TRBV19 14 NA CASTGGTAMGTQYF TGTGCCAGTACCGGAGGGACGGCAATGGGTACGCAGTATTTT
TRBJ2-1 NA TRBV4-1 12 NA CASSQYYNEQFF TGCGCCAGCAGCCAATACTACAATGAGCAGTTCTTC
TRBJ1-2 few TRBV7-2 12 NA CASSMVGDGYTF TGTGCCAGCAGCATGGTGGGGGATGGCTACACCTTC
TRBJ1-6 NA TRBV7-8 16 TRBD1 CASSVGGQGDNSPLHF TGTGCCAGCAGCGTGGGGGGACAGGGGGATAATTCACCCCTCCACTTT
TRBJ2-5 NA TRBV4-3 16 TRBD2 CASSRVGRGVQETQYF TGCGCCAGCAGCCGGGTCGGGAGGGGGGTCCAAGAGACCCAGTACTTC
TRBJ1-1 NA TRBV6-5 12 NA CASRADSTEAFF TGTGCCAGCAGGGCAGACAGCACTGAAGCTTTCTTT
TRBJ2-6 once TRBV5-1 18 NA CASSLAGAGTSGANVLTF TGCGCCAGCAGCTTGGCCGGGGCAGGAACCTCTGGGGCCAACGTCCTGACTTTC
TRBJ1-2 NA TRBV6-6 14 NA CASSGQIGDYGYTF TGTGCCAGCAGTGGACAAATCGGCGACTATGGCTACACCTTC